This is a list of T cell receptor beta chains from one sample in a study of T cells in Graves' hyperthyroidism and ophthalmopathy. TCRdb processed the multiplex PCR reads anew with MiXCR; each CDR3 protein has one entry. The sample includes approximately 430,000 distinct CDR3 sequences, 14% to 15% of them seen just once. The sample comprised blood. These receptors all come from a man between 18 and 35 years old with Graves' ophthalmopathy. The CDR3 runs from the conserved cysteine through the conserved F or W. The D gene is left open where the match is weak. The size of a clone is reported for some rows only, either as once, few or many, or as a class for expanded clones.

>few|TRBJ1-4|TRBV5-1|-
TGCGCCAGCGGCTTGGGAGGAACGCGTGGGTTAAATGAAAAACTGTTTTTT
CASGLGGTRGLNEKLFF
>many|TRBJ2-7|TRBV7-9|-
TGTGCCAGCAGCGGGGGGACACCGCGCGAGCAGTACTTC
CASSGGTPREQYF
>-|TRBJ1-1|TRBV19|-
TGTGCCAGTAGTCCCCAGCGGGGTAAAGGAGAAGCTTTCTTT
CASSPQRGKGEAFF
>-|TRBJ1-5|TRBV20-1|TRBD1
TGCAGTGCTAGGGGGTGGACAGGGGGAAGCAATCAGCCCCAGCATTTT
CSARGWTGGSNQPQHF
>many|TRBJ2-5|TRBV29-1|TRBD1
TGCAGCGGCATGACAGGGCTTATCCAAGAGACCCAGTACTTC
CSGMTGLIQETQYF
>few|TRBJ1-6|TRBV5-1|TRBD1
TGCGCCAGCAGCTTGGAGGGACAGTTAAATTCACCCCTCCACTTT
CASSLEGQLNSPLHF
>many|TRBJ2-5|TRBV2|-
TGTGCCAGCAGCGAAACAGGGCAGGAGACCCAGTACTTC
CASSETGQETQYF
>many|TRBJ2-7|TRBV4-1|-
TGCGCCAGCAGCCAACAAGACACCCTCTACGAGCAGTACTTC
CASSQQDTLYEQYF
>few|TRBJ2-1|TRBV13|TRBD2
TGTGCCAGCAGCTTCCCGACTAGCGGGGAATACAATGAGCAGTTCTTC
CASSFPTSGEYNEQFF
>many|TRBJ2-1|TRBV3-1|TRBD2
TGTGCCAGCAGCCAAAACACCGGGACTAGCGTCTACAATGAGCAGTTCTTC
CASSQNTGTSVYNEQFF
>many|TRBJ1-5|TRBV12-3/TRBV12-4|-
TGTGCCAGCAGCCTACGGTACAATCAGCCCCAGCATTTT
CASSLRYNQPQHF
>many|TRBJ2-1|TRBV6-1|-
TGTGCCAGCAAGGGGCGGGATGTCGACAATGAGCAGTTCTTC
CASKGRDVDNEQFF
>many|TRBJ1-2|TRBV29-1|TRBD1
TGCAGCGTTGAGGGGACAGGATTTAACTATGGCTACACCTTC
CSVEGTGFNYGYTF
>-|TRBJ2-7|TRBV7-2|-
TGTGCCAGCAGCTCACGAACGTTCTCCTACGAGCAGTACTTC
CASSSRTFSYEQYF
>many|TRBJ1-5|TRBV5-1|-
TGCGCCAGCAGCTTGGGACCGATCAATCAGCCCCAGCATTTT
CASSLGPINQPQHF
>many|TRBJ2-1|TRBV11-2|-
TGTGCCAGCAGCGTTAGCCGAGTGGAGAGCTCCTACAATGAGCAGTTCTTC
CASSVSRVESSYNEQFF
>-|TRBJ2-6|TRBV7-8|-
TGTGCCAGCAGCTTAGAAGGGTACACTGGGGCCAACGTCCTGACTTTC
CASSLEGYTGANVLTF
>many|TRBJ1-1|TRBV7-6|-
TGTGCCAGCAACAATCCGAACACTGAAGCTTTCTTT
CASNNPNTEAFF
>few|TRBJ2-6|TRBV7-6|-
TGTGCCAGCAGCTTAGCGAGGGGGTCTGGGGCCAACGTCCTGACTTTC
CASSLARGSGANVLTF
>many|TRBJ1-2|TRBV6-1|-
TGTGCCAGCAGACAAAACGAGGACTATGGCTACACCTTC
CASRQNEDYGYTF
>many|TRBJ1-1|TRBV12-3/TRBV12-4|-
TGTGCCAGCAGTTTTTGGCAGCTTGAAGCTTTCTTT
CASSFWQLEAFF
>many|TRBJ2-3|TRBV2|TRBD2
TGTGCCAGCAGTGAAGGCGGGGCGGGAGGAAGCACAGATACGCAGTATTTT
CASSEGGAGGSTDTQYF
>-|TRBJ2-5|TRBV12-3/TRBV12-4|-
TGTGCCAGCAGTTTACTCTACGTATCCGAGACCCAGTACTTC
CASSLLYVSETQYF
>few|TRBJ2-5|TRBV6-5|TRBD2
TGTGCCAGCAGTTCTAGCGGGGGCTTCCAAGAGACCCAGTACTTC
CASSSSGGFQETQYF
>many|TRBJ2-1|TRBV4-1|-
TGCGCCAGCAGCCAAGGGGGGGTGACCTACAATGAGCAGTTCTTC
CASSQGGVTYNEQFF
>few|TRBJ2-2|TRBV6-1|TRBD2
TGTGCCAGCAGTGAAGGGGAGGGGTGGGCCGGGGAGCTGTTTTTT
CASSEGEGWAGELFF
>few|TRBJ2-5|TRBV7-8|-
TGTGCCAGCAGCTTACGCCTTTGGGGGGGCACAGAGACCCAGTACTTC
CASSLRLWGGTETQYF
>many|TRBJ2-3|TRBV3-1|TRBD2
TGTGCCAGCAGCCAAGTCGGTTGGCGGGAGGTCCCAGATACGCAGTATTTT
CASSQVGWREVPDTQYF
>many|TRBJ1-1|TRBV11-2|-
TGTGCCAGCAGCTTAGGATTGCTTCTCACTGAAGCTTTCTTT
CASSLGLLLTEAFF
>many|TRBJ2-3|TRBV11-3|TRBD1
TGTGCCAGCAGAGGGACAGGAGGGGCAAATACGCAGTATTTT
CASRGTGGANTQYF
>many|TRBJ1-2|TRBV20-1|TRBD1
TGCAGTGCTTGTTTGACAGGGGAAACTAACTATGGCTACACCTTC
CSACLTGETNYGYTF
>many|TRBJ2-7|TRBV12-3/TRBV12-4|TRBD1
TGTGCCAGCAGTGTGGGACAGGGGTCCCACGAGCAGTACTTC
CASSVGQGSHEQYF
>-|TRBJ2-5|TRBV29-1|TRBD1
TGCAGCGTTGCGGGACAGGGCGACACTCAAGAGACCCAGTACTTC
CSVAGQGDTQETQYF
>many|TRBJ2-3|TRBV12-3/TRBV12-4|-
TGTGCCAGCAGTTTAATGGGAGTTACGCAGTATTTT
CASSLMGVTQYF
>few|TRBJ1-3|TRBV20-1|-
TGCAGTGCTACCCTTGAGACTGGAAACACCATATATTTT
CSATLETGNTIYF
>many|TRBJ2-5|TRBV7-9|-
TGTGCCAGCAGCTTAGCGGGAGTTGGGGAGACCCAGTACTTC
CASSLAGVGETQYF
>-|TRBJ2-1|TRBV2|TRBD2
TGTGCCGGCACCCCCCGGCCTAGCGGGATCAATGAGCAGTTCTTC
CAGTPRPSGINEQFF
>-|TRBJ2-1|TRBV14|TRBD1
TGTGCCAGCAGCCGGGACAGGGGGGTCCCTGAGCAGTTCTTC
CASSRDRGVPEQFF